This T cell receptor beta chain was captured in a study of PD-1 blockade in classical Hodgkin lymphoma. Study-wide results and caveats: The CD4+ diversity rise by C4D1 was clearest in complete responders. Newly diagnosed patients and complete responders had comparable diversity at baseline. Causes of the repertoire differences remain undefined, possibly disease activity or prior therapy.

Only in-frame clones appear in the TCRdb table, and some are missing; sequencing was by immunoSEQ multiplex PCR. Found here are about 20,000 clones, about 88% of them singletons; the top ten hold roughly 6.6%. In regard to this clone: Its antigen is unknown.

Every patient relapsed after autologous stem cell transplantation, and brentuximab vedotin exposure varied. Complete response, partial response or progressive disease was recorded as best response. The sample here was peripheral blood mononuclear cells (PBMCs), taken at baseline. The source is a human donor with classical Hodgkin lymphoma.

The DNA for the CDR3 is TGTGCCAGCAGACGACAGGGTTCTAATTCACCCCTCCACTTT. Translated, it gives CASRRQGSNSPLHF. The rearrangement uses TRBV27 and TRBJ1-6; 7 positions agree with TRBD1. After removal of 6 bases from V and 6 bases from J, the junction contained 5 bases not matched to a gene. Germline CDR1 MNHEY, CDR2 SMNVEV (reference sequence). This CDR3 has 14 residues.